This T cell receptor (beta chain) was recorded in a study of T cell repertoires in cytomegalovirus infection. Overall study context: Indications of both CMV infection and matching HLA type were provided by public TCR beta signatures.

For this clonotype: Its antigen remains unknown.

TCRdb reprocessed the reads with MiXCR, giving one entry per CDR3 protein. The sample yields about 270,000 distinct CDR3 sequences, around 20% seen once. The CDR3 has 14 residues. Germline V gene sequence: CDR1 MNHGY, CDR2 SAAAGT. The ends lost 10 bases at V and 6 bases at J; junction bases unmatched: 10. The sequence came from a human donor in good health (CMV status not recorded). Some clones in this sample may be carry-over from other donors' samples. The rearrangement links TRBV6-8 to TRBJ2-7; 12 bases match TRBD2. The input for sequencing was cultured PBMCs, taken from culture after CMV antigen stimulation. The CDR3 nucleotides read TGTGCCACCCGACGGGTGACTAGCGGGAGCGAGCAGTACTTC. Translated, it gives CATRRVTSGSEQYF.